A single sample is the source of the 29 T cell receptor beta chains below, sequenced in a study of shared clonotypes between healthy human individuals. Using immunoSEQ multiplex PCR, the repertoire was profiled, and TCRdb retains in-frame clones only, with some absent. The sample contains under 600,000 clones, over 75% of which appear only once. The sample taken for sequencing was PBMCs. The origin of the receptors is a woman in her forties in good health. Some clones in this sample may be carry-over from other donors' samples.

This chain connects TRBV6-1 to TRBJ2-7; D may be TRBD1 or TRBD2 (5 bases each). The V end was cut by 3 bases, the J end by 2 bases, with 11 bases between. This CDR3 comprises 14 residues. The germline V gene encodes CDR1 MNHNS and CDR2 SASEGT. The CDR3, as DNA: TGTGCCAGCAGTGACACCGGGACCCCCTACGAGCAGTACTTC. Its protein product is CASSDTGTPYEQYF.

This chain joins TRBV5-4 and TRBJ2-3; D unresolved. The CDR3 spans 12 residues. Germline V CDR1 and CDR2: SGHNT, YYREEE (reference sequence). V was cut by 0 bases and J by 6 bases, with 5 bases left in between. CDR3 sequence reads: CASSLEFDTQYF. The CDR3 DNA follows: TGTGCCAGCAGCTTGGAATTTGATACGCAGTATTTT.

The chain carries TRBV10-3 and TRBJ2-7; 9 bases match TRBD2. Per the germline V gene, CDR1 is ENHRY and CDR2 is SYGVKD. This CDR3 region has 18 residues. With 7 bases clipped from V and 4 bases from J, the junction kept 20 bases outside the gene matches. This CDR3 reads CAITPSQGGGGVGYEQYF. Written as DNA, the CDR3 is TGTGCCATCACCCCCTCTCAGGGGGGCGGGGGGGTCGGTTACGAGCAGTACTTC.

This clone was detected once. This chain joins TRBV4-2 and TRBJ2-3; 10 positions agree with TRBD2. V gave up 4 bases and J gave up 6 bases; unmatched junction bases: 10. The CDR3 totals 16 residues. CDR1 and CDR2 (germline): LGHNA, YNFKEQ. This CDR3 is CASSRGVAGGGDTQYF. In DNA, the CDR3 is TGTGCCAGCAGCCGAGGGGTAGCGGGAGGCGGCGATACGCAGTATTTT.

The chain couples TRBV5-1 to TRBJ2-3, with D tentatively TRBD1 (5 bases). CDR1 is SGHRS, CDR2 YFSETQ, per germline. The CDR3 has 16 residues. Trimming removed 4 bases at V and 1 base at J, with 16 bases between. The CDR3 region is CASSKGNEVGTDTQYF. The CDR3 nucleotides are TGCGCCAGCAGCAAGGGGAATGAAGTGGGCACAGATACGCAGTATTTT.

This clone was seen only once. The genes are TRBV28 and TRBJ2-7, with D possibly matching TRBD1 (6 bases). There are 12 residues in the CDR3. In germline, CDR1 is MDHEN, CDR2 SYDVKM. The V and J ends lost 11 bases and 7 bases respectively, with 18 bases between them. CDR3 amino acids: CASRQARAEQYF. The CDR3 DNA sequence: TGTGCCTCTCGACAGGCTCGGGCAGAGCAGTACTTC. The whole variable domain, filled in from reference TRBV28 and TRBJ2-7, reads DVKVTQSSRYLVKRTGEKVFLECVQDMDHENMFWYRQDPGLGLRLIYFSYDVKMKEKGDIPEGYSVSREKKERFSLILESASTNQTSMYLCASRQARAEQYFGPGTRLTVT.

CDR3 nucleotides: TGTGCCAGCAGTTTAGGACCATCCGGGACAGGAATCTACGAGCAGTACTTC. Translated: CASSLGPSGTGIYEQYF. This chain uses TRBV28 with TRBJ2-7; 8 bases agree with TRBD1. The length of the CDR3 is 17 residues. V trimming: 2 bases; J trimming: 3 bases; junction bases outside the gene matches: 12. CDR1 is MDHEN and CDR2 is SYDVKM in the germline V gene.

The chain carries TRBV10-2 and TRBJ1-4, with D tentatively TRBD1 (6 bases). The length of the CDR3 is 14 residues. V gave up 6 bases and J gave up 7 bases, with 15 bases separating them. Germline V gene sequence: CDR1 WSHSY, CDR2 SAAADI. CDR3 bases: TGCGCCAGCAGCCCTGACAGGCTTCTTGAAAAACTGTTTTTT. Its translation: CASSPDRLLEKLFF.

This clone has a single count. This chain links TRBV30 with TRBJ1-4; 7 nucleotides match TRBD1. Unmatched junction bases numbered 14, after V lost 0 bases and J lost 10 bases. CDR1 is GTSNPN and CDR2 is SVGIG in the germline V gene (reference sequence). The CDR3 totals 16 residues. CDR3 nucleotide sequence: TGTGCCTGGAGTGTCTCCCACTTTTCGGGACAGTCAAAACTGTTTTTT. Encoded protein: CAWSVSHFSGQSKLFF.

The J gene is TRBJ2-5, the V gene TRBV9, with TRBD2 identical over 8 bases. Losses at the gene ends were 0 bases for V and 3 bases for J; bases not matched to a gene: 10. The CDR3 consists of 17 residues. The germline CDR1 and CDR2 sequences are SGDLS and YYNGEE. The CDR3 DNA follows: TGTGCCAGCAGCGTAGACGACCCAGCGGGAGTGGAAGAGACCCAGTACTTC. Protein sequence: CASSVDDPAGVEETQYF.

CDR3 region: CASRGGGGQPQHF. DNA for the CDR3: TGTGCCAGCAGGGGAGGAGGCGGGCAGCCCCAGCATTTT. J is TRBJ1-5 and V is TRBV2; no firm D call. The CDR3 contains 13 residues. Germline CDR1 reads SNHLY; CDR2 reads FYNNEI. Trimming removed 6 bases at V and 7 bases at J, with 13 bases between.

CDR3 coding DNA: TGCGCCAGCAGCCAGGCCGGGGGTGAAAGGGTTAACTATGGCTACACCTTC. Translation: CASSQAGGERVNYGYTF. This chain links TRBV4-1 with TRBJ1-2; weak D call: TRBD1 (5 bases). Germline loops: CDR1 MGHRA, CDR2 YSYEKL. V lost 3 bases to trimming and J lost 1 base, with 18 bases between them. This CDR3 is 17 amino acids long.

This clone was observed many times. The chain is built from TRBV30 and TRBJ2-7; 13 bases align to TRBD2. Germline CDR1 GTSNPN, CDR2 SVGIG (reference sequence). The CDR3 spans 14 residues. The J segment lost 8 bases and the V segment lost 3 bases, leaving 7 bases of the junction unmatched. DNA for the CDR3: TGTGCCTGGAGGCTACTAGCGGGAGGGCCGAAGCAGTACTTC. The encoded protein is CAWRLLAGGPKQYF.

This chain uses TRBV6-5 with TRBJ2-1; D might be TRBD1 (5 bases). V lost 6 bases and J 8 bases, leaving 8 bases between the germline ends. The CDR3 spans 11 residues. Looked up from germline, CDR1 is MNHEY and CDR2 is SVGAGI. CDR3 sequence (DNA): TGTGCCAGCAGGCAAGGGGATGAGCAGTTCTTC. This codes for CASRQGDEQFF.

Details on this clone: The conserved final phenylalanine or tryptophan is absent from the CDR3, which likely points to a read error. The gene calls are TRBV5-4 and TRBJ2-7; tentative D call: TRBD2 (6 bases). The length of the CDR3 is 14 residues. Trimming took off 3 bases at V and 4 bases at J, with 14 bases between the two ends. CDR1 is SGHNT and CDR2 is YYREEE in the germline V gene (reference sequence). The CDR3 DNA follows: TGTGCCAGCAGCTCGCAGGCCGGAGGGTACGAGCAGTACCTC. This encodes CASSSQAGGYEQYL.

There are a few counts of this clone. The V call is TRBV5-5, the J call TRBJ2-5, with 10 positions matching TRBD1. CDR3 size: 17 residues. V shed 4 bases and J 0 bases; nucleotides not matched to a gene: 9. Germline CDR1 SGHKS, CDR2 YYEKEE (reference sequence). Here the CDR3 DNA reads TGTGCCAGCAGCCGGCGCGGGGGGACAGGGGACCAAGAGACCCAGTACTTC. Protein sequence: CASSRRGGTGDQETQYF.

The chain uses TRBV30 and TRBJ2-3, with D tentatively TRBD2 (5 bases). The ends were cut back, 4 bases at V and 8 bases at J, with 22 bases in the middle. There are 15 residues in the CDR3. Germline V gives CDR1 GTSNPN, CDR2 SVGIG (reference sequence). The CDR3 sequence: CAWISGERPSVTQYF. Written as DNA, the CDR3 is TGTGCCTGGATATCCGGGGAAAGGCCCAGCGTTACGCAGTATTTT.

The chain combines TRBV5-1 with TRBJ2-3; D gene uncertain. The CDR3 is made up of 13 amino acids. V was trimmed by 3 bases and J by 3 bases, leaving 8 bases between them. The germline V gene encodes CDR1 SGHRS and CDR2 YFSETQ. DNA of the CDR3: TGCGCCAGCAGCTCGACATGGACAGATACGCAGTATTTT. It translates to CASSSTWTDTQYF.

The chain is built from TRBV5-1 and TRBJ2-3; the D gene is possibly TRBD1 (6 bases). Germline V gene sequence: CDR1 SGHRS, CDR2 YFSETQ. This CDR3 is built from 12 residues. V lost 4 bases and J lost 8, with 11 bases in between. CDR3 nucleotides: TGCGCCAGCAGCCCGACAGGAGTTACGCAGTATTTT. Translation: CASSPTGVTQYF.

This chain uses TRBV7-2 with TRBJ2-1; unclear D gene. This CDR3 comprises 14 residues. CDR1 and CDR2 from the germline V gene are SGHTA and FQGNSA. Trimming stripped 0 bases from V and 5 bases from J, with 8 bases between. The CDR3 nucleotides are TGTGCCAGCAGCTTAGCCTCTGTCAACAATGAGCAGTTCTTC. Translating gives CASSLASVNNEQFF.

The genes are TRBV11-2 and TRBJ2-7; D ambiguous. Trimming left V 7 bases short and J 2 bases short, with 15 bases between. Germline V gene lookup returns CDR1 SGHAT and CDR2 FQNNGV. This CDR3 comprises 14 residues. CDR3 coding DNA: TGTGCCAGCACCAAAGACATGGAGCCCTACGAGCAGTACTTC. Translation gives CASTKDMEPYEQYF. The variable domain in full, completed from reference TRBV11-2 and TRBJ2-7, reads EAGVAQSPRYKIIEKRQSVAFWCNPISGHATLYWYQQILGQGPKLLIQFQNNGVVDDSQLPKDRFSAERLKGVDSTLKIQPAKLEDSAVYLCASTKDMEPYEQYFGPGTRLTVT.

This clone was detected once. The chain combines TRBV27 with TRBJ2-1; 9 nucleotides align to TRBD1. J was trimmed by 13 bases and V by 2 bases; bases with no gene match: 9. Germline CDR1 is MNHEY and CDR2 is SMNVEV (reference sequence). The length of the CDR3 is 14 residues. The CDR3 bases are TGTGCCAGCAGTTTAGAAGGGACAGGGCTCCCTCAGTTCTTC. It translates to CASSLEGTGLPQFF.

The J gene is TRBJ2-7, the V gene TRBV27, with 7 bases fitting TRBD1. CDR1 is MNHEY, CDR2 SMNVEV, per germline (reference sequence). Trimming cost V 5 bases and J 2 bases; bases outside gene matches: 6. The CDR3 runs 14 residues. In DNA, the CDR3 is TGTGCCAGCAGTCCACAGGGGCCAACCTACGAGCAGTACTTC. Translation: CASSPQGPTYEQYF.

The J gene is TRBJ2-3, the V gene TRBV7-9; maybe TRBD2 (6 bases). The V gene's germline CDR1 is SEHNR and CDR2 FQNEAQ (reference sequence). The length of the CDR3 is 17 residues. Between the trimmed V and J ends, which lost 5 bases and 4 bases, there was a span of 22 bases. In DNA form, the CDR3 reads TGTGCCAGCAGCCCCGGGGACTGGAAGAAATTGTCAGATACGCAGTATTTT. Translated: CASSPGDWKKLSDTQYF.

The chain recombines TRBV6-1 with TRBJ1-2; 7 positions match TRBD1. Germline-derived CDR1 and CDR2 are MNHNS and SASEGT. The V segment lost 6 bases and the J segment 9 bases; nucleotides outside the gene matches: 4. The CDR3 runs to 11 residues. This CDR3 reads CASRTGWSYTF. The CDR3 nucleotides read TGTGCCAGCAGGACAGGGTGGAGCTACACCTTC.

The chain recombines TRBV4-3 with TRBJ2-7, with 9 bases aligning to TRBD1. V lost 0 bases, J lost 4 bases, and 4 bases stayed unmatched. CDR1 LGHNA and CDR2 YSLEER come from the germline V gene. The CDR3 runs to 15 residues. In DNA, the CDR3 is TGCGCCAGCAGCCAAGATTGGGGACAGGGTTACGAGCAGTACTTC. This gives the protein CASSQDWGQGYEQYF.

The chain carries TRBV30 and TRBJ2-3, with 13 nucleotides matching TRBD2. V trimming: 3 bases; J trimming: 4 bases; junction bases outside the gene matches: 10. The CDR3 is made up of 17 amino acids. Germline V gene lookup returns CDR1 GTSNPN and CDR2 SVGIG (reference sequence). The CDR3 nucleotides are TGTGCCTGGAGCCAAGCAAGGACTAGCGGGAGCGCAGATACGCAGTATTTT. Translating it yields CAWSQARTSGSADTQYF.

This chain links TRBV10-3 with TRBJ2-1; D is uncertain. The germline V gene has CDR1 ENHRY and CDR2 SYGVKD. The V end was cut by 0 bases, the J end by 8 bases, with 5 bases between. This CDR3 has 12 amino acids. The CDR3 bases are TGTGCCATCAGTGAGTCGAAATATGAGCAGTTCTTC. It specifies CAISESKYEQFF.

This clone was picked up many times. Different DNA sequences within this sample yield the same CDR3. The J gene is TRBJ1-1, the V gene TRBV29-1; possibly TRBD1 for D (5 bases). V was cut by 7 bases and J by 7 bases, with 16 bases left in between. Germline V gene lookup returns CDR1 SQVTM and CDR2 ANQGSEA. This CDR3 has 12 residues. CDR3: CSGARGANEAFF. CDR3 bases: TGCAGCGGGGCGAGAGGGGCCAATGAAGCTTTCTTT.